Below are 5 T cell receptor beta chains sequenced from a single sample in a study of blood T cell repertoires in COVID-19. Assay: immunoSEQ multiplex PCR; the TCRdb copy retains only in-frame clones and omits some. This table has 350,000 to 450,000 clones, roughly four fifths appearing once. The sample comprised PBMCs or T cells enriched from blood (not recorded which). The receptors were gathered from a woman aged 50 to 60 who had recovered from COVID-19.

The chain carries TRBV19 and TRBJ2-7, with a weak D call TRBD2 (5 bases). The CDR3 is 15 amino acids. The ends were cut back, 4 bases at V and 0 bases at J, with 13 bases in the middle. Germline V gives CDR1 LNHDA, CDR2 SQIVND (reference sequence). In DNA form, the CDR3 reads TGTGCCAGTAGTAGCTATTATGGGAGCTCCTACGAGCAGTACTTC. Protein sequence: CASSSYYGSSYEQYF.

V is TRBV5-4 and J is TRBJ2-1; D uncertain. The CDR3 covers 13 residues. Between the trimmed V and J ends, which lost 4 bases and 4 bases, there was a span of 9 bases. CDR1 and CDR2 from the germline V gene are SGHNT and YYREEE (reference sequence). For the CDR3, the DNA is TGTGCCAGCAGCGGGCAGATTTACAATGAGCAGTTCTTC. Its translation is CASSGQIYNEQFF.

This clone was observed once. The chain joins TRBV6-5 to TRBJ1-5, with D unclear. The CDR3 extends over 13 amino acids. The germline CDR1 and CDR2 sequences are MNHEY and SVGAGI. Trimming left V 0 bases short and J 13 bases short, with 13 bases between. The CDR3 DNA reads TGTGCCAGCAGTTACTCGATACTTGGAGATCAGCATTTT. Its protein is CASSYSILGDQHF.

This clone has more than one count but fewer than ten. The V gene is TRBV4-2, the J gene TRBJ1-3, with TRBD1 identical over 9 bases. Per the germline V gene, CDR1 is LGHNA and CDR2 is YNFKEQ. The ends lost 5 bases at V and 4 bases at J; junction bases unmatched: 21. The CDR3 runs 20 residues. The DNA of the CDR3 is TGTGCCAGCAGCGAGGGGGCCGGACAGGGGTTACTCTGGTCGGGAAACACCATATATTTT. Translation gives CASSEGAGQGLLWSGNTIYF.

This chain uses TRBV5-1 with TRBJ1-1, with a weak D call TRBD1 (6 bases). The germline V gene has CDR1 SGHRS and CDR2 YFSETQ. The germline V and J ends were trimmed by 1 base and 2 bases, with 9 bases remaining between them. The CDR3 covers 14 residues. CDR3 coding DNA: TGCGCCAGCAGCTTGTTGGACAGAAACACTGAAGCTTTCTTT. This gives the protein CASSLLDRNTEAFF. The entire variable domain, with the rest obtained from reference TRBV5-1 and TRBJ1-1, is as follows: KAGVTQTPRYLIKTRGQQVTLSCSPISGHRSVSWYQQTPGQGLQFLFEYFSETQRNKGNFPGRFSGRQFSNSRSEMNVSTLELGDSALYLCASSLLDRNTEAFFGQGTRLTVV.